This is a list of T cell receptor beta chains from one sample in a study of blood T cell repertoires in COVID-19. Repertoires were generated with immunoSEQ multiplex PCR, while TCRdb's copy carries only in-frame clones and drops some. The sample records 650,000 to 800,000 clones, over 80% being singletons. Sequenced material: peripheral blood. These receptor sequences come from a woman aged 18-29 years with acute or convalescent COVID-19. Both conserved end residues are part of each CDR3. D genes are given only for firm matches. A row's size may be missing; if present it is once, few, many or a size class.

14 | TRBD1 | TRBJ1-2 | . | TRBV7-3 | CASSLQGARDGYTF
15 | . | TRBJ1-3 | . | TRBV5-5 | CASSSPGPPGNTIYF
15 | . | TRBJ1-1 | . | TRBV4-1 | CASSQDGGGYTEAFF
16 | TRBD1 | TRBJ2-2 | . | TRBV2 | CASREQGALNTGELFF
15 | . | TRBJ2-7 | . | TRBV28 | CASSLSPNFSYEQYF
15 | . | TRBJ1-3 | . | TRBV5-4 | CASSSPMSPGNTIYF
17 | TRBD2 | TRBJ2-1 | once | TRBV6-1 | CASSERLAGGSYNEQFF
18 | TRBD1 | TRBJ2-5 | . | TRBV6-4 | CASSPRDRGRQGKETQYF
16 | TRBD1 | TRBJ2-3 | . | TRBV5-1 | CASSWDRGTSTDTQYF
17 | TRBD2 | TRBJ2-1 | . | TRBV3-1/TRBV3-2 | CASSQSGGAYIVNEQFF
13 | . | TRBJ2-1 | . | TRBV14 | CASSHYEVGEQFF
15 | TRBD1 | TRBJ2-3 | . | TRBV11-3 | CASSRAGTATDTQYF
13 | TRBD1 | TRBJ1-6 | . | TRBV12-3/TRBV12-4 | CASTGQENSPLHF
13 | . | TRBJ1-6 | few | TRBV19 | CAIQPDYNSPLHF
14 | TRBD1 | TRBJ2-7 | . | TRBV5-1 | CASSLLTGTYEQYF
17 | TRBD1 | TRBJ2-1 | . | TRBV19 | CASSRRDTGTGTNEQFF
11 | . | TRBJ2-7 | . | TRBV28 | CASSFPGEQYF
18 | . | TRBJ1-4 | once | TRBV12-1 | CASRTGTGDFSANEKLFF
14 | . | TRBJ2-1 | . | TRBV7-2 | CASSPQLVGNEQFF
13 | TRBD1 | TRBJ1-3 | . | TRBV2 | CASSRGPGNTIYF
16 | TRBD1 | TRBJ1-4 | . | TRBV14 | CASSERDRGPYEKLFF
13 | TRBD1 | TRBJ1-4 | . | TRBV5-1 | CASSLGQGEKLFF
13 | . | TRBJ2-7 | . | TRBV7-9 | CASSLPGSHEQYF
16 | . | TRBJ1-3 | few | TRBV7-6 | CASSLKGGQGGNTIYF
16 | TRBD2 | TRBJ2-3 | . | TRBV6-4 | CASSSGTSGETDTQYF
17 | TRBD1 | TRBJ2-2 | few | TRBV3-1/TRBV3-2 | CASSNGEDRVVPGELFF
16 | . | TRBJ2-1 | . | TRBV7-2 | CASSLNPAGRYNEQFF
16 | TRBD1 | TRBJ1-1 | . | TRBV4-1 | CASSHNLPTGLTEAFF
17 | . | TRBJ1-1 | . | TRBV4-3 | CASSPTPGGFVGAEAFF
11 | TRBD1 | TRBJ1-1 | . | TRBV29-1 | CSSRTGLEAFF
12 | TRBD1 | TRBJ1-2 | . | TRBV9 | CASRLQGARIHF
14 | TRBD1 | TRBJ2-1 | . | TRBV19 | CASSADRANNEQFF
14 | TRBD1 | TRBJ1-5 | . | TRBV27 | CASRGTGGNQPQHF
12 | . | TRBJ2-7 | . | TRBV7-9 | CASSSAPSEQYF
15 | TRBD1 | TRBJ2-7 | . | TRBV13 | CASRGPGTGRQVQYF
14 | TRBD1 | TRBJ2-7 | once | TRBV29-1 | CSVRDRGNSYEQYF
17 | TRBD1 | TRBJ1-1 | . | TRBV7-2 | CASSEKVTGPVNTEAFF
14 | . | TRBJ2-3 | . | TRBV4-1 | CASSQVAHTDTQYF
11 | TRBD1 | TRBJ1-2 | . | TRBV29-1 | CSGTGTGGYTF
14 | . | TRBJ1-6 | . | TRBV28 | CASSLGQVNSPLHF
13 | . | TRBJ1-6 | . | TRBV19 | CASSPNRNSPLHF
9 | . | TRBJ1-2 | . | TRBV5-3 | CARSYSYTF
19 | TRBD2 | TRBJ2-5 | . | TRBV3-1/TRBV3-2 | CASSQGSTSGGHWLETQYF
15 | TRBD2 | TRBJ2-7 | . | TRBV6-1 | CASSEGGGFSYEQYF
17 | . | TRBJ2-7 | once | TRBV21-1 | CASNPHLGQERGYEQYF
15 | . | TRBJ2-7 | . | TRBV9 | CASSATQINSYEQYF
17 | TRBD2 | TRBJ2-5 | . | TRBV29-1 | CSVAGTSGGMNQETQYF
14 | TRBD2 | TRBJ2-7 | . | TRBV24-1 | CATSDSRLAGKQYF
14 | TRBD1 | TRBJ1-2 | . | TRBV28 | CASTLSRQGEGYTF
15 | . | TRBJ2-7 | . | TRBV7-2 | CASSLSSRSSYEQYF
13 | . | TRBJ2-7 | . | TRBV21-1 | CASSEGLVHEQYF
14 | . | TRBJ1-1 | once | TRBV4-1 | CASSRAGVNTEAFF
15 | . | TRBJ1-4 | . | TRBV7-9 | CASSQRDKANEKLFF
13 | TRBD2 | TRBJ2-7 | . | TRBV6-5 | CASGEGRSYEQYF